The 9 T cell receptor beta chains listed next were all sequenced from one sample in a study of T cells in Graves' hyperthyroidism and ophthalmopathy. Amplified regions were TCR beta CDR3 sequences from RNA transcripts. Using the HTBI primer set, a first-round RT-PCR was run on the TCR CDR3. TCRdb called the multiplex PCR reads again in MiXCR, with one record for every CDR3 protein. The sample lists around 580,000 distinct CDR3 sequences, 15% to 20% occurring once. Sequencing used blood. The origin of the receptors is a woman in her late teens or twenties with Graves' hyperthyroidism.

This chain connects TRBV5-1 to TRBJ1-6; tentative D call: TRBD1 (5 bases). The CDR3 length is 14 residues. Looked up from germline, CDR1 is SGHRS and CDR2 is YFSETQ. With 0 bases removed from V and 9 bases from J, the gap between germline ends came to 10 bases. CDR3 sequence (DNA): TGCGCCAGCAGCTTGGAAGGGGCGCGTTCACCCCTCCACTTT. Translated, it gives CASSLEGARSPLHF.

This clonotype appeared a few times. The chain recombines TRBV10-1 with TRBJ2-2; no reliable D call. There are 13 residues in the CDR3. V lost 1 base and J lost 6, with 6 bases in between. Germline assignment: CDR1 WNHNN and CDR2 SYGVQD (reference sequence). This CDR3 reads CASSELRAGELFF. CDR3 coding DNA: TGCGCCAGCAGTGAGTTGCGCGCCGGGGAGCTGTTTTTT.

This rearrangement joins TRBV7-2 to TRBJ2-2; no firm D call. The CDR3 runs to 14 residues. Germline CDR1 is SGHTA and CDR2 is FQGNSA. The ends were cut back, 2 bases at V and 6 bases at J, with 10 bases in the middle. This CDR3 reads CASSLISKAGELFF. CDR3 coding DNA: TGTGCCAGCAGCTTAATCTCGAAGGCCGGGGAGCTGTTTTTT. The whole variable domain, filled in from reference TRBV7-2 and TRBJ2-2, reads GAGVSQSPSNKVTEKGKDVELRCDPISGHTALYWYRQSLGQGLEFLIYFQGNSAPDKSGLPSDRFSAERTGGSVSTLTIQRTQQEDSAVYLCASSLISKAGELFFGEGSRLTVL.

This clonotype came up a few times. The J gene is TRBJ2-3, the V gene TRBV7-2; D remains unclear. V was clipped by 5 bases and J by 4 bases, with 7 bases between them. The germline V gene has CDR1 SGHTA and CDR2 FQGNSA. CDR3 length: 12 residues. The CDR3, as DNA: TGTGCCAGCAGCCACGGTCCAGATACGCAGTATTTT. This encodes CASSHGPDTQYF. The full variable domain, rest sourced from reference TRBV7-2 and TRBJ2-3, is GAGVSQSPSNKVTEKGKDVELRCDPISGHTALYWYRQSLGQGLEFLIYFQGNSAPDKSGLPSDRFSAERTGGSVSTLTIQRTQQEDSAVYLCASSHGPDTQYFGPGTRLTVL.

A single count supports this clonotype. One base away lies a much larger clone, so this may be a sequencing read error. The rearrangement uses TRBV20-1 and TRBJ1-1, with TRBD1 identical over 7 bases. Germline CDR1 reads DFQATT; CDR2 reads SNEGSKA (reference sequence). Trimming at V came to 3 bases and at J to 2 bases, leaving 9 bases not matched to a gene. The CDR3 runs 15 residues. This chain's CDR3 is CSARDRCRVNTEAFF. Here the CDR3 DNA reads TGCAGTGCTAGGGACAGGTGTAGGGTAAACACTGAAGCTTTCTTT.

This chain links TRBV19 with TRBJ2-7; D not resolved. CDR1 and CDR2 from the germline V gene are LNHDA and SQIVND (reference sequence). The germline V and J ends were trimmed by 3 bases and 3 bases, with 15 bases remaining between them. This CDR3 is 15 amino acids long. CDR3 in amino acids: CASSMAGGRYYEQYF. CDR3 DNA sequence: TGTGCCAGTAGTATGGCAGGCGGCCGATACTACGAGCAGTACTTC.

This clonotype was seen repeatedly, ten times or more. The CDR3 coding sequence is TGCAGTGCTAACCGGGACAGCAATCAGCCCCAGCATTTT. Translating gives CSANRDSNQPQHF. V is TRBV20-1 and J is TRBJ1-5; a possible D gene is TRBD1 (5 bases). In germline, CDR1 is DFQATT, CDR2 SNEGSKA (reference sequence). The V gene lost 4 bases and the J gene lost 1 base, with 8 bases spanning the gap. This CDR3 region has 13 residues.

This clonotype was detected ten times or more. This chain joins TRBV28 and TRBJ2-7; TRBD1 matches at 7 bases. Germline CDR1 and CDR2: MDHEN and SYDVKM. J was trimmed by 0 bases and V by 2 bases; bases with no gene match: 7. The CDR3 length is 16 residues. The CDR3 protein is CASSLPYDRASYEQYF. CDR3 bases: TGTGCCAGCAGTTTACCGTACGACAGGGCCTCCTACGAGCAGTACTTC.

This clonotype was picked up a small number of times. J is TRBJ2-7 and V is TRBV11-3, with D perhaps matching TRBD1 or TRBD2 (6 bases each). V shed 5 bases and J shed 9 bases, with 17 bases lying between them. Germline V gives CDR1 SGHNT, CDR2 YENEEA. The length of the CDR3 is 13 residues. CDR3 DNA: TGTGCCAGCAGCCCAGCTTTTGGGGGGCGGCAGTACTTC. Amino acids: CASSPAFGGRQYF.